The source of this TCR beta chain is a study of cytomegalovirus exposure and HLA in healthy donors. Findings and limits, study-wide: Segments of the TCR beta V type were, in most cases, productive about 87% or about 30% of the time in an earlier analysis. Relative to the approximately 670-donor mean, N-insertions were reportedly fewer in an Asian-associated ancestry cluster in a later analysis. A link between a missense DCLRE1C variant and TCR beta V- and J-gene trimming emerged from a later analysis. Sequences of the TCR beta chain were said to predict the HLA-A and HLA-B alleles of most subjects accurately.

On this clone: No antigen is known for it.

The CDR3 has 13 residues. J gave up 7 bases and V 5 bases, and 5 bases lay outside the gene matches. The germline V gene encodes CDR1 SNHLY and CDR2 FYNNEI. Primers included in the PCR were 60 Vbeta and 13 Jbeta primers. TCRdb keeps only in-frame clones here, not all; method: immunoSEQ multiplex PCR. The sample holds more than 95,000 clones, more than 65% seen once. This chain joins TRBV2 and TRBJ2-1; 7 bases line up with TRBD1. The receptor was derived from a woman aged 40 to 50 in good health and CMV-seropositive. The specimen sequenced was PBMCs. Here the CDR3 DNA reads TGTGCCAGCAGTCCGGGACAGAGGAATGAGCAGTTCTTC. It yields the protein CASSPGQRNEQFF. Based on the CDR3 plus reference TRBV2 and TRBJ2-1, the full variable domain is EPEVTQTPSHQVTQMGQEVILRCVPISNHLYFYWYRQILGQKVEFLVSFYNNEISEKSEIFDDQFSVERPDGSNFTLKIRSTKLEDSAMYFCASSPGQRNEQFFGPGTRLTVL.